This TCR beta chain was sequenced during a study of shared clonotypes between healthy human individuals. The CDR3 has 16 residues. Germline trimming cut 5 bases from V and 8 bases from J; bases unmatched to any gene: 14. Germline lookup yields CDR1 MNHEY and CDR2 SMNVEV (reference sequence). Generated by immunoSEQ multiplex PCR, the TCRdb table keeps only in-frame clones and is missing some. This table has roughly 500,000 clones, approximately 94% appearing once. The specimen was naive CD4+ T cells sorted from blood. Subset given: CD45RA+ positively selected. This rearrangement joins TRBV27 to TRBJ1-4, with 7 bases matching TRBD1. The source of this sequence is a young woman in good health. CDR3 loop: CASSATGATIGEKLFF. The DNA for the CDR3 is TGTGCCAGCAGTGCAACAGGGGCGACTATTGGGGAAAAACTGTTTTTT.